The present T cell receptor (beta chain) was sequenced within a study of TIL therapy for anti-PD-1-resistant metastatic lung cancer listed by TCRdb under 2021. Broadly, across the study: Before any PD-1/PD-L1 blockade was given, tumors were harvested, nivolumab was then administered, and patients who progressed went on to receive lymphodepletion, an infusion of expanded TIL, and IL-2. Enrolled patients had a median age of around 51 years (range 38-75) and a median tumor PD-L1 proportion score of under 7%. Most of the cohort had lung adenocarcinoma, including a few EGFR-mutant tumors and two ALK-rearranged tumors, and half of the patients were either current or former smokers. A median non-synonymous tumor mutation burden of about 1.5 mutations per megabase was determined across the cohort by whole-exome sequencing. Tumor and peripheral blood T cell receptor beta sequencing was used to track clonotypes across tumor, expanded TIL product and serial blood samples. Results the study describes overall, beyond this receptor: The study protocol defined all tumor marker inferences as exploratory. Generalizability was limited because the cohort was highly selected, with more treatment-naive, never-smoker and oncogene-addicted patients included than is typical. Clonotypes from the infused TIL partially replaced the baseline peripheral repertoire and then declined over months, and persistence showed no apparent association with response.

The CDR3, cysteine through phenylalanine, is 14 amino acids long. The retained sequence is limited to the CDR3, 42 bases, with the frame set at the first base. The junction carries 14 bases between V and J, which are trimmed by 7 bases and 2 bases respectively. Via the germline V gene, CDR1 is ENHRY and CDR2 SYGVKD. The time point label for this specimen denotes: pre-treatment sample, taken before nivolumab and TIL therapy. Adults with stage 4 NSCLC were enrolled in a dual-center phase I trial from October 2017 to January 2020. Samples came from a single-arm, open-label phase I trial of tumor-infiltrating lymphocyte therapy with nivolumab in advanced non-small cell lung cancer. Blood mononuclear cells from EDTA tubes were separated on a Ficoll gradient and snap-frozen as pellets, and DNA was extracted from the cells using a Qiagen mini-prep kit. The immunoSEQ v3 hsTCRB kit was used to amplify TCR beta CDR3 regions from genomic DNA through bias-controlled multiplex PCR. The TCR libraries were sequenced on an Illumina NextSeq 500 to about 2.1 million read pairs for survey level or about 4.5-6 million read pairs for deep level. On the authors' methods: V, D and J genes were assigned, non-productive sequences were removed, and clonality was reported by immunoSEQ Analyzer software. Repertoires were compared using productive Simpson clonality and Morisita overlap index of productive TRB rearrangements between infused TIL and blood. Absolute clonotype counts in blood were estimated by multiplying the lymphocyte count by the CD3+ fraction and by the productive frequency of the clone. TCRdb limited this immuneACCESS table to in-frame rearrangements with V and J called. A share of clones is missing; checked studies link under half to unresolved V genes, and the rest is unexplained. Clone size and V and J calls were adopted from that table, with D and trimming inferred from the DNA. The table for this sample lists approximately 15,000 clones; about 82% of them were counted only once. The top ten constitute roughly 0.86% of the sample.

Turning to this clone: Its antigen has not been determined. No qualities accompany the bases; no much larger clone lies one base away.

Sequenced here: blood, sampled at baseline. The clonotype was recovered from a person aged 30 to 80 with non-small cell lung cancer. The chain uses TRBV10-3 and TRBJ1-2; matching of 6 bases hints at TRBD1 as the D gene. The CDR3 amino acid sequence is: CAITRGPGNYGYTF. The DNA is TGTGCCATCACTCGGGGGCCGGGAAACTATGGCTACACCTTC.